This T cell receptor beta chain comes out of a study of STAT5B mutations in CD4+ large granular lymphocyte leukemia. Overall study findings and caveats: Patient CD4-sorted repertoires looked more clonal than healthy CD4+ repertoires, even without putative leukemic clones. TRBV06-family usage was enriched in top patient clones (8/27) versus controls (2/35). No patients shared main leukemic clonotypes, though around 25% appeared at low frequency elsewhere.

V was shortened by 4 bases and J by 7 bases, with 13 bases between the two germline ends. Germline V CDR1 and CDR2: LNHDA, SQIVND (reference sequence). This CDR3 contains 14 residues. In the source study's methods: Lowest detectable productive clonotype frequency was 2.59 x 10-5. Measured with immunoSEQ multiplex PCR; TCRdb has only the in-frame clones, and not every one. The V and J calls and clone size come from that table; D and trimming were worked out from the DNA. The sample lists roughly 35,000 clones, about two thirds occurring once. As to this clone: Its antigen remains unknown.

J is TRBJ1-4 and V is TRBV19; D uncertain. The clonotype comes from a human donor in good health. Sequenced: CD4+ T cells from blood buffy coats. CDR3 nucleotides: TGTGCCAGTAGTAAAGGGTCTCGGGGTGAAAAACTGTTTTTT. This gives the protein CASSKGSRGEKLFF.